A single sample is the source of the 9 T cell receptor beta chains below, sequenced in a study of cytomegalovirus exposure and HLA in healthy donors. The PCR used 60 Vbeta and 13 Jbeta primers. The repertoire was sequenced with immunoSEQ multiplex PCR; TCRdb's copy has only in-frame clones and lacks some. The sample yields about 82,000 clones, around 77% seen once. Sequenced sample: PBMCs. The receptors shown here come from a man over 45 in good health and CMV-seronegative.

The chain is built from TRBV9 and TRBJ1-3; D remains ambiguous. There are 16 residues in the CDR3. V was clipped by 0 bases and J by 0 bases, with 10 bases between them. Germline V gives CDR1 SGDLS, CDR2 YYNGEE. The CDR3 reads CASSVELGGSGNTIYF. For the CDR3, the DNA is TGTGCCAGCAGCGTAGAATTGGGAGGCTCTGGAAACACCATATATTTT.

This chain joins TRBV25-1 and TRBJ2-1; maybe TRBD2 (5 bases). Trimming shortened V by 4 bases and J by 3 bases, and 19 bases separated the two germline ends. The CDR3 extends over 17 amino acids. CDR1 MGHDK and CDR2 SYGVNS come from the germline V gene. The CDR3: CASSAYNTGFIYNEQFF. The CDR3 region has the DNA TGTGCCAGCAGTGCCTACAATACGGGGTTTATCTACAATGAGCAGTTCTTC.

The V gene is TRBV4-3, the J gene TRBJ2-5, with TRBD1 matching over 9 bases. Looked up from germline, CDR1 is LGHNA and CDR2 is YSLEER. CDR3 size: 15 residues. V shed 5 bases and J 5 bases; nucleotides not matched to a gene: 9. As DNA, the CDR3 is TGCGCCAGCAGCTTCCGAACGACAGGGGGGGAGACCCAGTACTTC. It yields the protein CASSFRTTGGETQYF.

As DNA, the CDR3 is TGTGCCAGCAGCGGCGAGGCAGCATACTCCTACGAGCAGTACTTC. Its protein is CASSGEAAYSYEQYF. The J gene is TRBJ2-7, the V gene TRBV9, with D unresolved. This CDR3 has 15 amino acids. Trimming pared 3 bases from V and 0 bases from J, leaving 13 bases between. The germline CDR1 and CDR2 sequences are SGDLS and YYNGEE.

The chain carries TRBV7-2 and TRBJ2-3; TRBD2 agrees at 9 bases. Germline lookup yields CDR1 SGHTA and CDR2 FQGNSA. CDR3 length equals 19 residues. The J segment lost 3 bases and the V segment lost 1 base, leaving 14 bases of the junction unmatched. CDR3: CASSLVVWRGGAGTDTQYF. The CDR3 nucleotides read TGTGCCAGCAGCTTAGTGGTTTGGCGCGGGGGGGCCGGGACAGATACGCAGTATTTT. The full variable domain, in which reference TRBV7-2 and TRBJ2-3 provide the parts outside the CDR3, is GAGVSQSPSNKVTEKGKDVELRCDPISGHTALYWYRQSLGQGLEFLIYFQGNSAPDKSGLPSDRFSAERTGGSVSTLTIQRTQQEDSAVYLCASSLVVWRGGAGTDTQYFGPGTRLTVL.

The chain carries TRBV4-1 and TRBJ1-5; the D gene is possibly TRBD1 (5 bases). CDR3 length: 17 amino acids. Trimming removed 0 bases at V and 2 bases at J, with 14 bases between. Per the germline V gene, CDR1 is MGHRA and CDR2 is YSYEKL. The CDR3 sequence is CASSQDLGQGRNQPQHF. The CDR3 coding sequence is TGCGCCAGCAGCCAAGATTTAGGGCAGGGTCGCAATCAGCCCCAGCATTTT.

CDR3 coding DNA: TGTGCCAGAAGCTTTGGGCCTCCCGACTATGGCTACACCTTC. It is translated as CARSFGPPDYGYTF. The chain recombines TRBV5-3 with TRBJ1-2, with unresolved D. TRBV5-3 is designated an ORF whose function remains uncertain. CDR3 length: 14 amino acids. Trimming shortened V by 2 bases and J by 3 bases, and 11 bases separated the two germline ends.

This chain joins TRBV11-3 and TRBJ2-5; TRBD2 matches 8 bases. Germline loops: CDR1 SGHNT, CDR2 YENEEA. Losses at the gene ends were 3 bases for V and 4 bases for J; bases not matched to a gene: 7. The CDR3 spans 15 residues. CDR3 coding DNA: TGTGCCAGCAGCTTTTCGGGGGGGCTAATAGAGACCCAGTACTTC. Amino acid sequence: CASSFSGGLIETQYF.

The chain employs TRBV11-2 and TRBJ2-7; D is undetermined. The CDR3 sequence is 13 residues long. V lost 5 bases and J 5 bases, leaving 13 bases between the germline ends. Germline V gives CDR1 SGHAT, CDR2 FQNNGV. The CDR3 spells CASSPPFSDEQYF. The CDR3 DNA is TGTGCCAGCAGCCCTCCCTTTTCGGACGAGCAGTACTTC.